The rows below give T cell receptor beta chains drawn from one sample of a study of blood T cell repertoires in COVID-19. Some clones are missing from TCRdb's copy, which holds only in-frame ones; the method was immunoSEQ multiplex PCR. The sample records 200,000 to 300,000 clones, about 90% being singletons. Input material: peripheral blood. These receptors came from a woman aged 40 to 49 who had recovered from COVID-19. Each CDR3 is given with its conserved first and last residue. The D gene is left open where the match is weak. Rows give clone size only sometimes, using once, few, many, or a class for an expanded clone.

TRBJ1-5,-,TRBV7-8,-,TGTGCCAGCGGCACAGGGATGTACCAGCCCCAGCATTTT,CASGTGMYQPQHF
TRBJ1-6,-,TRBV5-1,-,TGCGCCAGCCGGACAGCCCTTAGCTCCTATAATTCACCCCTCCACTTT,CASRTALSSYNSPLHF
TRBJ1-4,TRBD1,TRBV27,-,TGTGCCAGCAAGACCCGCAGGGGGCCTAATGAAAAACTGTTTTTT,CASKTRRGPNEKLFF
TRBJ2-2,-,TRBV5-4,few,TGTGCCAGCAGCTTGGGCGCGGGAACCGGGGAGCTGTTTTTT,CASSLGAGTGELFF
TRBJ2-3,-,TRBV5-1,few,TGCGCCAGCAGCTTGGACTCGGGGATAGATACGCAGTATTTT,CASSLDSGIDTQYF
TRBJ2-5,TRBD1,TRBV5-1,once,TGCGCCAGCAGCTCGAGCCGGGACAGGGTTCGGGAGACCCAGTACTTC,CASSSSRDRVRETQYF
TRBJ2-3,TRBD2,TRBV9,-,TGTGCCAGTCTGCCGTTTCAGGCGGGGGTTCCAGATACGCAGTATTTT,CASLPFQAGVPDTQYF
TRBJ1-1,TRBD1,TRBV2,-,TGTGCCAGCAGTGCCCCGGGACAGCCTCCTGAAGCTTTCTTT,CASSAPGQPPEAFF
TRBJ2-5,TRBD1,TRBV30,once,TGTGCCTGGAGTGTTGGTTGGGCAGGGGGTCGGGTTGAGACCCAGTACTTC,CAWSVGWAGGRVETQYF
TRBJ1-3,-,TRBV7-9,once,TGTGCCAGCAGCCAGCGGGGGGGGCACGTTGGAAACACCATATATTTT,CASSQRGGHVGNTIYF
TRBJ2-1,TRBD2,TRBV6-4,-,TGTGCCAGCAGTGACGAGGCGGGGGGGCCGGTTGAGCAGTTCTTC,CASSDEAGGPVEQFF
TRBJ2-7,-,TRBV10-3,-,TGTGCCATCAGTGATTTACAGCTCCTCTACGAGCAGTACTTC,CAISDLQLLYEQYF
TRBJ1-6,TRBD1,TRBV5-1,once,TGCGCCAGCAGCTTGGGGACAGGGAATTCACCCCTCCACTTT,CASSLGTGNSPLHF
TRBJ1-2,TRBD1,TRBV2,few,TGTGCCAGCACCGGAGGACAGGGAGGAGTGATAGGGCATGGCTACACCTTC,CASTGGQGGVIGHGYTF
TRBJ2-5,TRBD1,TRBV30,-,TGTGCCTGGATCCCCGGGTCGGGACAGAGCCAAGAGACCCAGTACTTC,CAWIPGSGQSQETQYF
TRBJ2-7,TRBD2,TRBV6-2/TRBV6-3,-,TGTGCCAGCAGTTACAAGCGGGGGACCGGGCTAGAGCAGTACTTC,CASSYKRGTGLEQYF
TRBJ1-3,TRBD1,TRBV7-2,once,TGTGCCAGCAGCCAGGAACAGGGGGGCTCTGGAAACACCATATATTTT,CASSQEQGGSGNTIYF
TRBJ2-3,TRBD2,TRBV10-3,-,TGTGCCATCAGTTTCTACCGAGCGGGGGCGGCAGATACGCAGTATTTT,CAISFYRAGAADTQYF
TRBJ1-3,-,TRBV6-5,-,TGTGCCAGCAGTTCTCACGGGGTGCTCTCTGGAAACACCATATATTTT,CASSSHGVLSGNTIYF
TRBJ1-2,-,TRBV5-1,-,TGCGCCAGCAGCTTGATGGTCGCAAGCACCCTTGGCTACACCTTC,CASSLMVASTLGYTF
TRBJ1-1,-,TRBV7-2,-,TGTGCCAGCAGCCGTCAGTCAGAGAACACTGAAGCTTTCTTT,CASSRQSENTEAFF
TRBJ2-3,-,TRBV10-3,-,TGTGCCATCAGCGGAGATACGCAGTATTTT,CAISGDTQYF
TRBJ1-1,-,TRBV18,few,TGTGCCAGCTCACCGGGAGGGGTTGAAGCTTTCTTT,CASSPGGVEAFF
TRBJ1-1,-,TRBV30,-,TGTGCCTGGAGTGCGAGCACTGAAGCTTTCTTT,CAWSASTEAFF
TRBJ1-6,TRBD1,TRBV7-2,-,TGTGCCAGCAGCCCTTTAGGGACAGGGAATAATTCACCCCTCCACTTT,CASSPLGTGNNSPLHF
TRBJ1-3,-,TRBV19,few,TGTGCCAGTAGAAGCGGGTTTCTCGCTTCTGGAAACACCATATATTTT,CASRSGFLASGNTIYF
TRBJ2-4,TRBD2,TRBV19,-,TGTGCCAGTAGTATCTCAAGGGAGGGAAACATTCAGTACTTC,CASSISREGNIQYF
TRBJ2-5,TRBD2,TRBV6-6,few,TGTGCCAGCAGTACCATGACTAGCGGAACGGGGACCCAGTACTTC,CASSTMTSGTGTQYF
TRBJ1-2,-,TRBV3-1/TRBV3-2,-,TGTGCCAGCAGCCAGGGGCACGTAGCTAACTATGGCTACACCTTC,CASSQGHVANYGYTF
TRBJ2-3,TRBD2,TRBV5-1,-,TGCGCCAGCAGCTTCGGACTAGCGGGCACAGATACGCAGTATTTT,CASSFGLAGTDTQYF
TRBJ2-1,TRBD2,TRBV27,-,TGTGCCAGCAGTTTCGGGGGGAAGTACAATGAGCAGTTCTTC,CASSFGGKYNEQFF
TRBJ1-1,-,TRBV12-3/TRBV12-4,-,TGTGCCAGCAGTTTAGGGCAGACTGAAGCTTTCTTT,CASSLGQTEAFF
TRBJ2-1,TRBD2,TRBV3-1/TRBV3-2,-,TGTGCCAGCAGCCAAGATAGCGGGGACGAACGAGATGAGCAGTTCTTC,CASSQDSGDERDEQFF
TRBJ2-7,-,TRBV3-1/TRBV3-2,-,TGTGCCAGCAGCGCCCGGGGGTCTAAGGTTAAGTACGAGCAGTACTTC,CASSARGSKVKYEQYF
TRBJ2-7,-,TRBV6-6,-,TGTGCCAGCGCGGGACCGGGGACGGCCCGGGTCGAGCAGTACTTC,CASAGPGTARVEQYF
TRBJ1-1,TRBD1,TRBV30,-,TGTGCCTGGAGTGGGGACAGGGGGATAGCTTTCTTT,CAWSGDRGIAFF
TRBJ2-3,-,TRBV2,-,TGTGCCAGCAGTGAAGCCTCGGCAGATACGCAGTATTTT,CASSEASADTQYF
TRBJ2-5,-,TRBV9,-,TGTGCCAGCAGCGGAGACCAGTTATCAGGGACCCAGTACTTC,CASSGDQLSGTQYF
TRBJ1-2,-,TRBV11-2,-,TGTGCCAGCAGCTGGTCTCCGGACAAGAACTATGGCTACACCTTC,CASSWSPDKNYGYTF
TRBJ2-7,-,TRBV6-5,-,TGTGCCAGCAGTTACTCTCCCGGTTCGGAGCAGTACTTC,CASSYSPGSEQYF
TRBJ1-1,-,TRBV23-1,once,TGCGCCAGCCGGCGGGGACCCCCGAACACTGAAGCTTTCTTT,CASRRGPPNTEAFF
TRBJ2-1,-,TRBV25-1,-,TGTGCCAGCAGTGAATGGAGGGGAGACTACAATGAGCAGTTCTTC,CASSEWRGDYNEQFF
TRBJ2-1,-,TRBV7-3,-,TGTGCCAGCAGCTTAAATGGGCCGACCTACAATGAGCAGTTCTTC,CASSLNGPTYNEQFF
TRBJ2-3,TRBD2,TRBV24-1,-,TGTGCCACCGGCGGGAGGGAAGGAGATACGCAGTATTTT,CATGGREGDTQYF
TRBJ1-1,TRBD1,TRBV5-4,-,TGTGCCAGCAGCCCGACAGGGGTGTCCACTGAAGCTTTCTTT,CASSPTGVSTEAFF
TRBJ2-1,-,TRBV9,once,TGTGCCAGCAGCGTACAGGGTACTGGCAATGAGCAGTTCTTC,CASSVQGTGNEQFF
TRBJ1-6,TRBD1,TRBV5-6,-,TGTGCCAGCAGCTTTGACAGGGAGTCACCCCTCCACTTT,CASSFDRESPLHF
TRBJ2-3,TRBD2,TRBV3-1/TRBV3-2,-,TGTGCCAGCAGCCAAGATCCGACGGGACTAGCGGGGGGGTATGGCACAGATACGCAGTATTTT,CASSQDPTGLAGGYGTDTQYF
TRBJ2-6,-,TRBV6-5,few,TGTGCCAGCAGTTTCACAGGATCCGGGGCCAACGTCCTGACTTTC,CASSFTGSGANVLTF
TRBJ1-4,TRBD1,TRBV5-1,-,TGCGCCAGCAGCTGGGAGGGACAGGGGCTATCTAATGAAAAACTGTTTTTT,CASSWEGQGLSNEKLFF
TRBJ1-5,-,TRBV2,-,TGTGCCAGCAGTGTTAGTAGCAATCAGCCCCAGCATTTT,CASSVSSNQPQHF
TRBJ2-7,-,TRBV7-9,once,TGTGCCAGCAGCTCCCCACGGGGTGAACCCTACGAGCAGTACTTC,CASSSPRGEPYEQYF
TRBJ1-1,-,TRBV10-3,-,TGTGCCATCAGTGAGATGGGACACTCGAACACTGAAGCTTTCTTT,CAISEMGHSNTEAFF
TRBJ1-3,TRBD1,TRBV29-1,-,TGCAGCGTTGAGGGACAGGCCCCAACTGGAAACACCATATATTTT,CSVEGQAPTGNTIYF
TRBJ1-2,-,TRBV5-4,-,TGTGCCAGCAGCTTGAGGGGGTTCTATGGTTACACCTTC,CASSLRGFYGYTF
TRBJ1-4,TRBD1,TRBV14,-,TGTGCCAGCAGCAACGGACAGGGAGGGGAAAAACTGTTTTTT,CASSNGQGGEKLFF
TRBJ1-2,TRBD1,TRBV3-1/TRBV3-2,-,TGTGCCAGCAGCCTCTTCTCCGGGCTCCAGGGGGTAGGCTACACCTTC,CASSLFSGLQGVGYTF